Each of the 26 T cell receptor beta chains below was sequenced from the same sample in a study of blood T cell repertoires in COVID-19. Assay: immunoSEQ multiplex PCR; the TCRdb copy retains only in-frame clones and omits some. The sample gives 250,000 to 350,000 clones, approximately 89% of which show up once; around 13% is in the top ten. The sequenced sample consisted of peripheral blood. The source of these receptors is a woman aged 60-75 years with acute or convalescent COVID-19.

The V and J genes are TRBV6-1 and TRBJ1-2; 7 nucleotides match TRBD1. CDR3 length: 14 amino acids. Trimming cost V 2 bases and J 8 bases; bases outside gene matches: 8. Per the germline V gene, CDR1 is MNHNS and CDR2 is SASEGT. Here the CDR3 reads CASSERSPGGGYTF. CDR3 DNA: TGTGCCAGCAGTGAACGATCCCCAGGGGGAGGCTACACCTTC.

This chain connects TRBV24-1 to TRBJ1-4, with 11 bases matching TRBD1. Trimming removed 6 bases from V and 0 bases from J; junction bases left unmatched: 14. The germline gives CDR1 KGHDR, CDR2 SFDVKD. This CDR3 contains 20 residues. The DNA of the CDR3 is TGTGCCACCAGTCTTGGACAGGGGGCTTCGGGTGAATCAACTAATGAAAAACTGTTTTTT. This translates into CATSLGQGASGESTNEKLFF.

The chain uses TRBV7-9 and TRBJ1-5, with TRBD1 identical over 7 bases. J lost 5 bases, V lost 4 bases, and 2 bases had no gene match. The CDR3 spans 13 residues. CDR1 and CDR2 from the germline V gene are SEHNR and FQNEAQ (reference sequence). The CDR3 sequence: CASSSQGDQPQHF. The CDR3 DNA reads as TGTGCCAGCAGCTCCCAGGGGGATCAGCCCCAGCATTTT.

The chain is built from TRBV6-2 or TRBV6-3 and TRBJ2-5, with 10 nucleotides matching TRBD2. This CDR3 has 15 amino acids. The junction had 6 bases not matched to a gene; V was cut back by 5 bases and J by 3 bases. Looked up from germline, CDR1 is MNHEY and CDR2 is SVGEGT. The CDR3 DNA reads as TGTGCCAGCAGTGGGGCTGGACTAGCGGAAGAGACCCAGTACTTC. Its protein product is CASSGAGLAEETQYF.

This sequence joins TRBV27 and TRBJ2-1; tentative D call: TRBD2 (5 bases). Germline V gene lookup returns CDR1 MNHEY and CDR2 SMNVEV (reference sequence). V lost 6 bases to trimming and J lost 5 bases, with 14 bases between them. This CDR3 contains 14 residues. This chain's CDR3 is CASSRIPGNNEQFF. The CDR3 region has the DNA TGTGCCAGCAGCCGGATCCCGGGAAACAATGAGCAGTTCTTC.

The J gene is TRBJ2-2, the V gene TRBV5-8, with D unresolved. V lost 2 bases, J lost 5 bases, and 10 bases lay in between. Per the germline V gene, CDR1 is SGHTS and CDR2 is YDEGEE. The CDR3 loop spans 14 amino acids. The CDR3 DNA reads TGTGCCAGCAGCTTCGGGTTCTGGACCGGGGAGCTGTTTTTT. Its translation: CASSFGFWTGELFF.

In nucleotides, the CDR3 is TGTGCCAGCAGTGAAGGGGGACAGGGTTACAATGAGCAGTTCTTC. This codes for CASSEGGQGYNEQFF. The chain couples TRBV6-1 to TRBJ2-1; 9 bases map to TRBD1. Germline assignment: CDR1 MNHNS and CDR2 SASEGT. The CDR3 has 15 amino acids. V was pared by 1 base and J by 4 bases, with 2 bases of the junction left unmatched.

J is TRBJ1-5 and V is TRBV3-1 (or the pseudogene TRBV3-2), with a possible D match to TRBD1 (5 bases). Trimming pared 0 bases from V and 7 bases from J, leaving 19 bases between. The CDR3 loop spans 17 amino acids. The germline V gene encodes CDR1 LGHDT and CDR2 YNNKEL (reference sequence). The DNA for the CDR3 is TGTGCCAGCAGCCAAGATATTTTATCAGGGAGGTCCCAGCCCCAGCATTTT. Translated: CASSQDILSGRSQPQHF.

On this clone itself: A read error may account for a junction end that differs from germline. The chain links TRBV3-1 (or the pseudogene TRBV3-2) to TRBJ2-7; TRBD1 aligns across 11 bases. CDR1 and CDR2 (germline): LGHDT, YNNKEL (reference sequence). This CDR3 has 15 amino acids. CDR3 residues: CASTQRDRGTYEQYF. Written as DNA, the CDR3 is TGTGCCAGCACCCAAAGGGACAGGGGGACCTACGAGCAGTACTTC.

V and J are TRBV7-3 and TRBJ2-1; 10 bases fit TRBD1. Germline lookup yields CDR1 SGHTA and CDR2 FQGTGA. The CDR3 has 16 residues. V trimming: 5 bases; J trimming: 4 bases; junction bases outside the gene matches: 8. The CDR3 here is CASSRDRGQFYNEQFF. The CDR3 bases are TGTGCCAGCAGCAGAGACAGGGGGCAATTTTACAATGAGCAGTTCTTC.

The chain uses TRBV6-5 and TRBJ1-5, with unresolved D. With 6 bases removed from V and 0 bases from J, the gap between germline ends came to 12 bases. Germline CDR1 MNHEY, CDR2 SVGAGI. The CDR3 length is 15 residues. This CDR3 is CASRTREYSNQPQHF. DNA for the CDR3: TGTGCCAGCAGGACCCGGGAGTATAGCAATCAGCCCCAGCATTTT.

The chain recombines TRBV20-1 with TRBJ2-1; no reliable D call. V was pared by 6 bases and J by 8 bases, with 8 bases between. The CDR3 is made up of 10 amino acids. Germline values: CDR1 DFQATT, CDR2 SNEGSKA (reference sequence). The CDR3 loop is CSAARDEQFF. CDR3 DNA: TGCAGTGCCGCTCGGGATGAGCAGTTCTTC.

The chain employs TRBV27 and TRBJ2-7, with D uncertain. V lost 3 bases and J 0 bases, leaving 9 bases between the germline ends. The CDR3 has 14 amino acids. Germline V gene sequence: CDR1 MNHEY, CDR2 SMNVEV (reference sequence). DNA of the CDR3: TGTGCCAGCAGTTTTGCTAGAGCCTCCTACGAGCAGTACTTC. This sequence encodes CASSFARASYEQYF.

The chain recombines TRBV2 with TRBJ1-1, with D unresolved. Germline loops: CDR1 SNHLY, CDR2 FYNNEI. V shed 8 bases and J shed 3 bases, with 13 bases lying between them. The CDR3 sequence is 13 residues long. CDR3 region: CASEIYAYTEAFF. CDR3 bases: TGTGCCAGCGAGATCTACGCCTACACTGAAGCTTTCTTT.

The chain is built from TRBV18 and TRBJ2-1; 9 bases match TRBD1. This CDR3 contains 15 residues. CDR1 and CDR2 from the germline V gene are KGHSH and LQKENI. V was clipped by 3 bases and J by 6 bases; unmatched bases: 6. CDR3 sequence reads: CASSPGQGARNEQFF. The CDR3 coding sequence is TGTGCCAGCTCACCGGGACAGGGCGCGCGCAATGAGCAGTTCTTC.

The J gene is TRBJ1-1, the V gene TRBV6-5, with D unresolved. Germline loops: CDR1 MNHEY, CDR2 SVGAGI. The CDR3 sequence is 15 residues long. The V and J ends lost 2 bases and 1 base respectively, with 11 bases between them. CDR3 region: CASSYGGRGNTEAFF. The CDR3 nucleotides are TGTGCCAGCAGTTACGGAGGACGGGGGAACACTGAAGCTTTCTTT.

The chain links TRBV6-4 to TRBJ1-2; 7 positions match TRBD1. V lost 0 bases and J lost 4; bases outside the gene matches: 5. The CDR3 length is 15 residues. Per the germline V gene, CDR1 is MRHNA and CDR2 is SNTAGT. The CDR3 sequence: CASSDSAGGGYGYTF. For the CDR3, the DNA is TGTGCCAGCAGTGACTCTGCAGGGGGAGGCTATGGCTACACCTTC.

The chain links TRBV4-1 to TRBJ2-3; the D gene is possibly TRBD2 (5 bases). V lost 5 bases and J 6 bases, leaving 21 bases between the germline ends. CDR3 length: 16 residues. The germline CDR1 and CDR2 sequences are MGHRA and YSYEKL. In DNA form, the CDR3 reads TGCGCCAGCAGCGCACCAGTCGGGGAAGCGGTTGATACGCAGTATTTT. It codes for CASSAPVGEAVDTQYF.

V and J are TRBV2 and TRBJ1-6; 7 nucleotides align to TRBD1. CDR1 is SNHLY, CDR2 FYNNEI, per germline. J gave up 8 bases and V 6 bases, and 10 bases lay outside the gene matches. The CDR3 totals 15 residues. The CDR3 nucleotides read TGTGCCAGCAGGCGCCCACCGGGACAGTATTCACCCCTCCACTTT. Protein product: CASRRPPGQYSPLHF.

The CDR3 coding sequence is TGTGCCAGCAGGGACAGGGAAGCCTACGAGCAGTACTTC. Translation: CASRDREAYEQYF. The rearrangement uses TRBV7-8 and TRBJ2-7; 8 bases align to TRBD1. V shed 6 bases, J shed 2 bases, and the junction held 3 bases outside the gene matches. CDR3 size: 13 residues. Germline V gene data show CDR1 as SGHVS and CDR2 as FQNEAQ.

Concerning this clone: Additional DNA sequences in this sample encode the identical CDR3. V gene TRBV12-3 or TRBV12-4 combines with J gene TRBJ2-7; possible D gene TRBD2, 5 bases. The CDR3 runs to 13 residues. V was cut by 0 bases and J by 4 bases, with 7 bases left in between. The CDR3 protein is CASSLAGDYEQYF. The CDR3 bases are TGTGCCAGCAGTTTAGCGGGAGATTACGAGCAGTACTTC.

This clone was counted many times. The rearrangement links TRBV3-1 (or the pseudogene TRBV3-2) to TRBJ1-2; 8 bases align to TRBD1. CDR3 size: 15 residues. The V gene's germline CDR1 is LGHDT and CDR2 YNNKEL (reference sequence). The junction had 7 bases not matched to a gene; V was cut back by 3 bases and J by 4 bases. CDR3 loop: CASSHGDRSRYGYTF. The CDR3 DNA follows: TGTGCCAGCAGCCATGGGGACAGGTCACGCTATGGCTACACCTTC.

The chain couples TRBV10-3 to TRBJ2-7; no clear D. The CDR3 is made up of 13 amino acids. Germline CDR1 reads ENHRY; CDR2 reads SYGVKD. Trimming took off 3 bases at V and 0 bases at J, with 6 bases between the two ends. Written as DNA, the CDR3 is TGTGCCATCAGTGATGGCAGCTCCTACGAGCAGTACTTC. It specifies CAISDGSSYEQYF.

The chain combines TRBV12-3 or TRBV12-4 with TRBJ2-7; 7 nucleotides match TRBD1. CDR3 size: 13 residues. J lost 0 bases, V lost 10 bases, and 6 bases had no gene match. The CDR3 DNA reads TGTGCCACCAAGGACAGGACCTCCTACGAGCAGTACTTC. Its protein is CATKDRTSYEQYF.

V usage is TRBV19 and J usage is TRBJ2-7, with 8 bases fitting TRBD1. The CDR3 extends over 14 amino acids. Germline CDR1 LNHDA, CDR2 SQIVND (reference sequence). Trimming removed 1 base from V and 6 bases from J; junction bases left unmatched: 5. This chain's CDR3 is CASSIVRQGSEQYF. CDR3 DNA: TGTGCCAGTAGTATAGTGAGACAGGGGAGCGAGCAGTACTTC.

This chain joins TRBV9 and TRBJ1-4, with unresolved D. Germline loops: CDR1 SGDLS, CDR2 YYNGEE. The CDR3 sequence is 14 residues long. Trimming took off 4 bases at V and 13 bases at J, with 20 bases between the two ends. The CDR3 protein is CASSPTSENRGLFF. CDR3 in DNA: TGTGCCAGCAGCCCTACCTCCGAGAACCGAGGACTGTTTTTT.